This TCR beta chain was obtained from a study of human T cells and chemical hapten exposure. TCRdb re-called the RACE reads through MiXCR, storing one row per CDR3 protein. The data contain some 330,000 distinct CDR3 sequences, around 5.5% of them singletons. Germline V gene data show CDR1 as MGHDK and CDR2 as SYGVNS. This CDR3 contains 14 residues. V shed 5 bases and J shed 2 bases, with 13 bases lying between them. The time point is: pre-sensitization, week 0. Treatment specified: therapeutic diphenylcyclopropenone sensitization with weekly scalp DPC. This clonotype was counted many times. The gene calls are TRBV25-1 and TRBJ2-7; weak D call: TRBD1 (6 bases). Sample: whole blood, taken in connection with sensitization to the hapten diphenylcyclopropenone (DPC). This TCR came from a woman in her late teens or twenties with alopecia areata. Some clones in this sample may be carry-over from other donors' samples. The CDR3 is CASSSHRVPYEQYF. The CDR3 DNA is TGTGCCAGCAGTTCCCACAGGGTACCCTACGAGCAGTACTTC.